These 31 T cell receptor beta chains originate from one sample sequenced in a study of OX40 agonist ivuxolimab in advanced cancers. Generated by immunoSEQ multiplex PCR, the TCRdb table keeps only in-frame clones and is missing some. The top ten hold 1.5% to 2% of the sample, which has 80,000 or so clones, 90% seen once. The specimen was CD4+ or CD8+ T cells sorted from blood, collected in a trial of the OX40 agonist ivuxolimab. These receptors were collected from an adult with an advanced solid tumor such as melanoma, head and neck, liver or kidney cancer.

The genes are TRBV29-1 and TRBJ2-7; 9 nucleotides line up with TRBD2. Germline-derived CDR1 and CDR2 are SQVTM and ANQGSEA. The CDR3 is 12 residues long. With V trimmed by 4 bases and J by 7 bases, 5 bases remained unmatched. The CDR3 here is CSVGAGGLEQYF. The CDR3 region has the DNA TGCAGCGTTGGAGCGGGAGGTCTGGAGCAGTACTTC.

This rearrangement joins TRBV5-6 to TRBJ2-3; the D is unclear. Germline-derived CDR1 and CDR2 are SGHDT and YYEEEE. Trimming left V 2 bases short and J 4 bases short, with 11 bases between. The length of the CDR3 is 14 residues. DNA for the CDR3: TGTGCCAGCAGCTTAAGTTGGGCCGCAGATACGCAGTATTTT. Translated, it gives CASSLSWAADTQYF.

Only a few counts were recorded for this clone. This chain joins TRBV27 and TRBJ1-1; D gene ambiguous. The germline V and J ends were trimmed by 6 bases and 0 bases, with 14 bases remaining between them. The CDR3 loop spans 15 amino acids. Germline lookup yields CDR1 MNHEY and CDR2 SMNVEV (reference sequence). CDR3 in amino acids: CASSPRRPMNTEAFF. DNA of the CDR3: TGTGCCAGCAGCCCGAGGAGGCCAATGAACACTGAAGCTTTCTTT.

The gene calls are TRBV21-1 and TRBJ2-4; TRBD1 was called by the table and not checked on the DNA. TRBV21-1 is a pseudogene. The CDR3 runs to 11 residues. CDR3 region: CASIGENIQYF. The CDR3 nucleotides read TGTGCCAGCATAGGGGAAAACATTCAGTACTTC.

This CDR3 is CSVRGRGGGSYEQYF. In DNA, the CDR3 is TGCAGCGTTAGGGGTAGAGGGGGCGGCTCCTACGAGCAGTACTTC. V gene TRBV29-1 combines with J gene TRBJ2-7; 7 positions match TRBD1. This CDR3 has 15 residues. CDR1 SQVTM and CDR2 ANQGSEA come from the germline V gene. V was pared by 5 bases and J by 0 bases, with 10 bases of the junction left unmatched.

The CDR3 here is CASSQQGATYEQYF. The CDR3 DNA is TGTGCCAGCAGTCAACAGGGGGCGACCTACGAGCAGTACTTC. The chain is built from TRBV6-1 and TRBJ2-7; 9 positions match TRBD1. Germline CDR1 reads MNHNS; CDR2 reads SASEGT. This CDR3 contains 14 residues. V dropped 5 bases and J dropped 2; count of bases not matched to a gene: 4.

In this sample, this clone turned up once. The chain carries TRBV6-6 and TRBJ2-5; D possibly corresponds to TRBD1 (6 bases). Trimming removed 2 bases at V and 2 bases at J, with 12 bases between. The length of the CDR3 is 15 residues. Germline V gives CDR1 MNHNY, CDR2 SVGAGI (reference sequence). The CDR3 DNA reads TGTGCCAGCAGTTACCCATTACAGGGTCAAGAGACCCAGTACTTC. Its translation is CASSYPLQGQETQYF.

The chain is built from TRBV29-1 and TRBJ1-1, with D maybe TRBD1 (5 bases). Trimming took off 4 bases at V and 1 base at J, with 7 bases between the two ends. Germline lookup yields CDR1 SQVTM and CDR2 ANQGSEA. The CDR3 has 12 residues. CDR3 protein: CSVAQGNTEAFF. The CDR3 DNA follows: TGCAGCGTTGCTCAGGGGAACACTGAAGCTTTCTTT. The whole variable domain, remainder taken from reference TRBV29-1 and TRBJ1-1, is SAVISQKPSRDICQRGTSLTIQCQVDSQVTMMFWYRQQPGQSLTLIATANQGSEATYESGFVIDKFPISRPNLTFSTLTVSNMSPEDSSIYLCSVAQGNTEAFFGQGTRLTVV.

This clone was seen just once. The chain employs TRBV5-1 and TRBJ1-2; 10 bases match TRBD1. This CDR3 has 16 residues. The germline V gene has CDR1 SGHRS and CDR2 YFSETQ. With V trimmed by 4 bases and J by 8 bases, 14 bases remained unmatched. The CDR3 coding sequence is TGCGCCAGCAGCCGGTCGCCGACAGGGGGCGAAGAGGGCTACACCTTC. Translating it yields CASSRSPTGGEEGYTF.

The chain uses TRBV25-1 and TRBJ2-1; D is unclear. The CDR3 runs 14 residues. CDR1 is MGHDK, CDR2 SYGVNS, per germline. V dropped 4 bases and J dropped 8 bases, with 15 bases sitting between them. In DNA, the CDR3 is TGTGCCAGCAGTGTAGATTCTGGACGTTATGAGCAGTTCTTC. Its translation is CASSVDSGRYEQFF.

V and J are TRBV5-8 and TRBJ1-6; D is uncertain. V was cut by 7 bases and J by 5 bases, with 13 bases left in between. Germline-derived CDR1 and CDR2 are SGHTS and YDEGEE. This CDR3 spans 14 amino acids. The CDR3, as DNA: TGTGCCAGCGGGCACCCCGGGGATAATTCACCCCTCCACTTT. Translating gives CASGHPGDNSPLHF.

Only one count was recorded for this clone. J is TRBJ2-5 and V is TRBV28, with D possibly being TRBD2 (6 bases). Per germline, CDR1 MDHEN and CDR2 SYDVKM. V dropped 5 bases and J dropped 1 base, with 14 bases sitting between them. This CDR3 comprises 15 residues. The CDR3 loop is CASSTPGLGQETQYF. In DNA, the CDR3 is TGTGCCAGCAGTACCCCGGGACTGGGCCAAGAGACCCAGTACTTC.

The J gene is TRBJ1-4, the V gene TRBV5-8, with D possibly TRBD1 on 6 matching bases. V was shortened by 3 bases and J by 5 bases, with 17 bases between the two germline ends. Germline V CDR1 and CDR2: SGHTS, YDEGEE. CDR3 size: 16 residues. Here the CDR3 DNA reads TGTGCCAGCAGCTCTAGGGGGGCAGGAAGGAATGAAAAACTGTTTTTT. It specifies CASSSRGAGRNEKLFF. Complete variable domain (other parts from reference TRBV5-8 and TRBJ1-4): EAGVTQSPTHLIKTRGQQATLRCSPISGHTSVYWYQQALGLGLQFLLWYDEGEERNRGNFPPRFSGRQFPNYSSELNVNALELEDSALYLCASSSRGAGRNEKLFFGSGTQLSVL.

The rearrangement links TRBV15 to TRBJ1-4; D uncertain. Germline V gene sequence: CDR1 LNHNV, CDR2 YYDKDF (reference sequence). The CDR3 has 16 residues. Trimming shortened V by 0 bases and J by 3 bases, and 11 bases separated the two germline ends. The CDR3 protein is CATSRDLSYSNEKLFF. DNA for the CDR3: TGTGCCACCAGCAGAGATCTGAGTTATTCTAATGAAAAACTGTTTTTT.

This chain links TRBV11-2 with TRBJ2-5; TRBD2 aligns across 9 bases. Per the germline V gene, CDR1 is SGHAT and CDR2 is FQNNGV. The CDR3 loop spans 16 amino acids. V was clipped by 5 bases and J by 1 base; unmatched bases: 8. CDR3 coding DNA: TGTGCCAGCAGCCCGATTAGCGGGGGAGCCCAAGAGACCCAGTACTTC. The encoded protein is CASSPISGGAQETQYF.

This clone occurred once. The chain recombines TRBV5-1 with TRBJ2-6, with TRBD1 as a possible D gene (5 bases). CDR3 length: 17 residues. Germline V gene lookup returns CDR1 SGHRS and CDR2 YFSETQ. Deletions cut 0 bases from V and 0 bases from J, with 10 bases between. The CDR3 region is CASSLVAQVSGANVLTF. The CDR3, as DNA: TGCGCCAGCAGCTTGGTCGCACAGGTCTCTGGGGCCAACGTCCTGACTTTC.

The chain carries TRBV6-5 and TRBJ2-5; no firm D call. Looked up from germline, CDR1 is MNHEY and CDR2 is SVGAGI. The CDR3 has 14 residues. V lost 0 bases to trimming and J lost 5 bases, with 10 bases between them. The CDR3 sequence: CASSYSFSYETQYF. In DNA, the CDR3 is TGTGCCAGCAGTTACTCGTTCTCTTACGAGACCCAGTACTTC.

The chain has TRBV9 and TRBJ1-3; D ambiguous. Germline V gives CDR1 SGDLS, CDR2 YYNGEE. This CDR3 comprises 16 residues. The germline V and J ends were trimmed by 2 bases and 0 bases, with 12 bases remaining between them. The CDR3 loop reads CASSVVRRYSGNTIYF. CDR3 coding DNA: TGTGCCAGCAGCGTGGTACGGAGATACTCTGGAAACACCATATATTTT.

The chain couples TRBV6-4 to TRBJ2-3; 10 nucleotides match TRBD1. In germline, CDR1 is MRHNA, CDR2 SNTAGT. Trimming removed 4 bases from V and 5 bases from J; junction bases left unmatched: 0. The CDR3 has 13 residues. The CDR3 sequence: CASSGDRGDTQYF. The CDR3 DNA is TGTGCCAGCAGTGGGGACAGGGGAGATACGCAGTATTTT.

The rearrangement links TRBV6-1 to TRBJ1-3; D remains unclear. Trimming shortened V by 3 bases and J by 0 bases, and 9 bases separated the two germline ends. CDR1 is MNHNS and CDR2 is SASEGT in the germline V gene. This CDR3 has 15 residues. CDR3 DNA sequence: TGTGCCAGCAGTGAGGTGGCGATCTCTGGAAACACCATATATTTT. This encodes CASSEVAISGNTIYF.

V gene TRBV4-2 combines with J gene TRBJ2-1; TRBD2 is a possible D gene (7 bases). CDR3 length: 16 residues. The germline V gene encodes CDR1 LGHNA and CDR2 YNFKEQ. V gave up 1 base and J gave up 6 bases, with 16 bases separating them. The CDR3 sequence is CASSQGLGGGLNEQFF. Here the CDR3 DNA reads TGTGCCAGCAGCCAAGGCTTAGGGGGGGGGCTCAATGAGCAGTTCTTC.

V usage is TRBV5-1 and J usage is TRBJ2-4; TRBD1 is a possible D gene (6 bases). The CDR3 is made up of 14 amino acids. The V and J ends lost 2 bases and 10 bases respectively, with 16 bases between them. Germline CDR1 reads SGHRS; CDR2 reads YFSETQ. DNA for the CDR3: TGCGCCAGCAGCTTCCCGGACAGCGTAGGTATTCAGTACTTC. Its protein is CASSFPDSVGIQYF.

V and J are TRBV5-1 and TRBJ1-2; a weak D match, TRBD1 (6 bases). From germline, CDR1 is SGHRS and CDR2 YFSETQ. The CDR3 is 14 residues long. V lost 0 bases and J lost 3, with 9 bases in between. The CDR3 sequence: CASSLVPGDYGYTF. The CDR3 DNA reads TGCGCCAGCAGCTTGGTCCCAGGGGACTATGGCTACACCTTC.

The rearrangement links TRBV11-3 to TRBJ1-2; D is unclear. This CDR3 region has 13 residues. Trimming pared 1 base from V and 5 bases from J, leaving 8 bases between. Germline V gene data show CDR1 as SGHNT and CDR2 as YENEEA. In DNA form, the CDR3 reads TGTGCCAGCAGCTTAGGTCAGCTATATGGCTACACCTTC. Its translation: CASSLGQLYGYTF.

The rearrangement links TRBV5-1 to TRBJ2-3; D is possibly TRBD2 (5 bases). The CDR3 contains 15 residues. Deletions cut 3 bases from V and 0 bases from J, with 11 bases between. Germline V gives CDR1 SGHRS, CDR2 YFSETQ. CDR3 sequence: CASSSVGGSTDTQYF. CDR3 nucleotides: TGCGCCAGCAGCTCCGTTGGCGGGAGCACAGATACGCAGTATTTT.

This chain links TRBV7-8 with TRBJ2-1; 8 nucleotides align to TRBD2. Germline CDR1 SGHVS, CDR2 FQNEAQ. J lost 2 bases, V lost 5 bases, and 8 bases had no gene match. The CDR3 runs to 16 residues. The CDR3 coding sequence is TGTGCCAGCAGCCGCGCCGGGACTAGGGCCTACAATGAGCAGTTCTTC. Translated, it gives CASSRAGTRAYNEQFF.

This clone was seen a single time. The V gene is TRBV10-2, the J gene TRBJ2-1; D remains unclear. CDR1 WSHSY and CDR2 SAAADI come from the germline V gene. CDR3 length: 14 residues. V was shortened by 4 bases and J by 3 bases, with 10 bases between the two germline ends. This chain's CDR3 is CASSAREVYNEQFF. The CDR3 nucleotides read TGCGCCAGCAGTGCCCGAGAGGTCTACAATGAGCAGTTCTTC.

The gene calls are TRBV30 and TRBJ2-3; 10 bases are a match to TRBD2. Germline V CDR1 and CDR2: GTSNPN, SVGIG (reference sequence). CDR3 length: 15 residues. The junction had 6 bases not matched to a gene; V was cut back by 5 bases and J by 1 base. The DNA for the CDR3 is TGTGCCTGGGGACCTAGCGGGGGTGGCACAGATACGCAGTATTTT. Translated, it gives CAWGPSGGGTDTQYF.

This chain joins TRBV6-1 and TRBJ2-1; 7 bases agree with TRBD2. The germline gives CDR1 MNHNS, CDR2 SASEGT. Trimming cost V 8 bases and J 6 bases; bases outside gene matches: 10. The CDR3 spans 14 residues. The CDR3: CASGGEFGGNEQFF. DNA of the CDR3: TGTGCCAGCGGGGGGGAATTTGGCGGCAATGAGCAGTTCTTC.

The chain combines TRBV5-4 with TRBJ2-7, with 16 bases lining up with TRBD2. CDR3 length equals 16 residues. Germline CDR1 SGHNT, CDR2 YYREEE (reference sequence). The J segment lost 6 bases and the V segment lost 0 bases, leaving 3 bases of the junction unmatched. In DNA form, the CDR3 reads TGTGCCAGCAGCTTGGGGGGGACTAGCGGGAGGGTCGAGCAGTACTTC. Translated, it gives CASSLGGTSGRVEQYF.

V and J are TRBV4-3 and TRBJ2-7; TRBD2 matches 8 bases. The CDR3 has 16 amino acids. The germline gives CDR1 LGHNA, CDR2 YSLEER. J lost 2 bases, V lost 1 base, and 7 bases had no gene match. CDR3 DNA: TGCGCCAGCAGCCAAGTGGCGGGGGGCGGTGCCTACGAGCAGTACTTC. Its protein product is CASSQVAGGGAYEQYF.